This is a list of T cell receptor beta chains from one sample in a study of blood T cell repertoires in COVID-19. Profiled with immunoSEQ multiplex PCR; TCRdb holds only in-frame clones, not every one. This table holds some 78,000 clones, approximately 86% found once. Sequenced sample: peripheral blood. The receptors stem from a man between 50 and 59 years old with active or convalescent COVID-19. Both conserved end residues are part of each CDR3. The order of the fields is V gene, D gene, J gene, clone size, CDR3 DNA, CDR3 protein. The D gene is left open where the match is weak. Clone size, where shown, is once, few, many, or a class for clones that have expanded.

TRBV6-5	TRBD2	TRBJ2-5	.	TGTGCCAGCAGTTCTTCTGGCGGGGGGTACCAAGAGACCCAGTACTTC	CASSSSGGGYQETQYF
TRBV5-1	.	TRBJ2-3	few	TGCGCCAGCAGCTTGGCCGGGCTAGCGACTGATACGCAGTATTTT	CASSLAGLATDTQYF
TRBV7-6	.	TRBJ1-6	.	TGTGCCAGCAGCCCCGACACGACCGCCAGTTCACCCCTCCACTTT	CASSPDTTASSPLHF
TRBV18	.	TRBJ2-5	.	TGTGCCAGCTCACCAGGAGAGCAAGAGACCCAGTACTTC	CASSPGEQETQYF
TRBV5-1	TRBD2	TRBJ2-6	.	TGCGCCAGCAGCTTGGCCGTGACTAGCGGCTCTGGGGCCAACGTCCTGACTTTC	CASSLAVTSGSGANVLTF
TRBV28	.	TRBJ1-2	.	TGTGCCAGCAGACGCCCAGGGTCAAAGGGGGGCTACACCTTC	CASRRPGSKGGYTF
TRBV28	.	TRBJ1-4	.	TGTGCCAGCTCTACCCAGGGATCGCTAATCCTGTTTTTT	CASSTQGSLILFF
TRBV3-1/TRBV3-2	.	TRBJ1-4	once	TGTGCCAGCAGCCACCGCACCTGGGTGGGTGAGGAGGAAAAACTGTTTTTT	CASSHRTWVGEEEKLFF
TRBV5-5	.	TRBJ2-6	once	TGTGCCAGCAGCTTGGCTGGCAGGGATTCTGGGGCCAACGTCCTGACTTTC	CASSLAGRDSGANVLTF
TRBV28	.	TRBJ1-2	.	TGTGCCAGCAGTTTATCTAGGACAGCCTATGGCTACACCTTC	CASSLSRTAYGYTF
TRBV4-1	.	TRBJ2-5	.	TGCGCCAGCAGCCAAAGGGGGGCGGGGGTGGAGACCCAGTACTTC	CASSQRGAGVETQYF
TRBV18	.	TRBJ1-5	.	TGTGCCAGCTCACGGACAGACAGCAATCAGCCCCAGCATTTT	CASSRTDSNQPQHF
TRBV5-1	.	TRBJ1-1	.	TGCGCCAGCAGCTTGGAGGCAGGGGTGAACACTGAAGCTTTCTTT	CASSLEAGVNTEAFF
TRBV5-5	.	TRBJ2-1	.	TGTGCCAGCAGCCCACCGTCGGGCAATGAGCAGTTCTTC	CASSPPSGNEQFF
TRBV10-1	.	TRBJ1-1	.	TGCGCCAGCAGTGAGGCCGGGTTGAACACTGAAGCTTTCTTT	CASSEAGLNTEAFF
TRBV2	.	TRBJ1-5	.	TGTGCCAGCAGTATAACAGGAGTTAATCAGCCCCAGCATTTT	CASSITGVNQPQHF
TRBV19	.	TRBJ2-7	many	TGTGCCAGTAGTGCAGGGGGAGGCTACGAGCAGTACTTC	CASSAGGGYEQYF
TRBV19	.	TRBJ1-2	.	TGTGCCAGTAGTAACGCGGAAAGTATCTATGGCTACACCTTC	CASSNAESIYGYTF
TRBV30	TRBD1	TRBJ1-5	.	TGTGCCTGGGCGACAGGGAGCAATCAGCCCCAGCATTTT	CAWATGSNQPQHF
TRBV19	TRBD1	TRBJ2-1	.	TGTGCCACAACCCCTACAGGGGGGAGTGTGGTCAATGAGCAGTTCTTC	CATTPTGGSVVNEQFF